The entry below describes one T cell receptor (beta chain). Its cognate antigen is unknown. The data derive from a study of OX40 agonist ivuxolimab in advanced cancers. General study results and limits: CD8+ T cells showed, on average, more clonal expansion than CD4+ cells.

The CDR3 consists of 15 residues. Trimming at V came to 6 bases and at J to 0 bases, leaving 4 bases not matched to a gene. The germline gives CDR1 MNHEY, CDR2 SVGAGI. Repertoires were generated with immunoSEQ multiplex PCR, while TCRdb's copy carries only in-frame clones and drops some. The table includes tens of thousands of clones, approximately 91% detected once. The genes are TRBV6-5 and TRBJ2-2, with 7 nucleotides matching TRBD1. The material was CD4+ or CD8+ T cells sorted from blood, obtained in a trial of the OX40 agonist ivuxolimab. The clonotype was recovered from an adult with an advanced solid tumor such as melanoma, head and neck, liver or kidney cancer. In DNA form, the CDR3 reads TGTGCCAGCAGGACAGGGCTCGCGAACACCGGGGAGCTGTTTTTT. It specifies CASRTGLANTGELFF.